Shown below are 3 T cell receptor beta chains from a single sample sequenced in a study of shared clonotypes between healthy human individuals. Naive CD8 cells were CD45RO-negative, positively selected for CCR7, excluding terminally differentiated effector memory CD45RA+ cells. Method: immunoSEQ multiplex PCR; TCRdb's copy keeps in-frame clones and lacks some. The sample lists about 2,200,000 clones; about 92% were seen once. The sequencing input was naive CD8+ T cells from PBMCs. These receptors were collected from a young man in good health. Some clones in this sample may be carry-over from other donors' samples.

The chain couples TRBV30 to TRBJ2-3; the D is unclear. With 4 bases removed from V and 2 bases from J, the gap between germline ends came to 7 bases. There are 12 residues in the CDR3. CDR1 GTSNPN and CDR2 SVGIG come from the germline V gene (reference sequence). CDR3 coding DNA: TGTGCCTGGAACCAATACACAGATACGCAGTATTTT. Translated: CAWNQYTDTQYF. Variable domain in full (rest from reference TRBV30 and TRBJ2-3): SQTIHQWPATLVQPVGSPLSLECTVEGTSNPNLYWYRQAAGRGLQLLFYSVGIGQISSEVPQNLSASRPQDRQFILSSKKLLLSDSGFYLCAWNQYTDTQYFGPGTRLTVL.

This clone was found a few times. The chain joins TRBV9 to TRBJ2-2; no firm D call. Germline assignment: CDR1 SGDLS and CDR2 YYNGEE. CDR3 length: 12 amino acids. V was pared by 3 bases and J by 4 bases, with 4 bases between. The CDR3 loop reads CASSGITGELFF. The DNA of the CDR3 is TGTGCCAGCAGCGGGATCACCGGGGAGCTGTTTTTT.

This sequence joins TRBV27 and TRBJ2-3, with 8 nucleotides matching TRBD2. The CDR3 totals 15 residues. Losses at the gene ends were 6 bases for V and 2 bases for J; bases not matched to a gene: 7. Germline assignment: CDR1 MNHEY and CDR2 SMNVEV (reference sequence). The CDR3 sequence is CASSPSGSPTDTQYF. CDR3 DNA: TGTGCCAGCAGCCCGAGCGGGAGCCCCACAGATACGCAGTATTTT.